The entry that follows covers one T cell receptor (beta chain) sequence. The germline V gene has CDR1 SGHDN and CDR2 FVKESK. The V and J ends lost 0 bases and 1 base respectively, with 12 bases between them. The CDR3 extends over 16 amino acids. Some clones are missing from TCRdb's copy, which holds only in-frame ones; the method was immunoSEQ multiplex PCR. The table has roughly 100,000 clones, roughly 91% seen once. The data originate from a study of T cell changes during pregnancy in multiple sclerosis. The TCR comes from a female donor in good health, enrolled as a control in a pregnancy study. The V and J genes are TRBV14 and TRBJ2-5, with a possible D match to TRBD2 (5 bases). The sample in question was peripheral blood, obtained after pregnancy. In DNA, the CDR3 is TGTGCCAGCAGCCAAGATCTAAGGACTTCCCAAGAGACCCAGTACTTC. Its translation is CASSQDLRTSQETQYF.